The source of this T cell receptor beta chain is a study of T-cell memory formation after mild COVID-19. Germline V gene sequence: CDR1 MNHNY, CDR2 SVGAGI (reference sequence). The CDR3 totals 11 residues. Trimming removed 6 bases from V and 10 bases from J, with 10 bases in between. TCRdb passed the 5' RACE reads through MiXCR, listing each CDR3 protein once. Here the sample spans about 130,000 distinct CDR3 sequences, approximately 6.2% being singletons. The table lists this clonotype with many counts. The chain uses TRBV6-6 and TRBJ2-1; maybe TRBD2 (5 bases). This TCR came from an adult woman who had mild COVID-19 (a few samples of this study predate the infection). Cell type and time point are not known. Sequencing used PBMCs or a T cell subset sorted from them (not recorded which). In nucleotides, the CDR3 is TGTGCCAGCAGCTTGACGGGGGAGCAGTTCTTC. Protein product: CASSLTGEQFF.